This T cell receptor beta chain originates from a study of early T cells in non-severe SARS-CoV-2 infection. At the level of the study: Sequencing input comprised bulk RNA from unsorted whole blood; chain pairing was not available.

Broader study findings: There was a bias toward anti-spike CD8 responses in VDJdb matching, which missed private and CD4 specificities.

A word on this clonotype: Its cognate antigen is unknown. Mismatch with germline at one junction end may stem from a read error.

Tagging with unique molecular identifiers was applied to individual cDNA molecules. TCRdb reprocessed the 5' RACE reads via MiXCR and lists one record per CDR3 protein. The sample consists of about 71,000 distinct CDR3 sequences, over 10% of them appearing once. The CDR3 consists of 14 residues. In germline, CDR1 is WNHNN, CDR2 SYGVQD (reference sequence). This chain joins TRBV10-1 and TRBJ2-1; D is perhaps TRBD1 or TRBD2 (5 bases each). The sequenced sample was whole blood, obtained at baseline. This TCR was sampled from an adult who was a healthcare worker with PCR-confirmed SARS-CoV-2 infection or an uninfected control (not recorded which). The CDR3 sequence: CVSRPGTASNEQFF. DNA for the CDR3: TGCGTCAGCAGACCCGGGACCGCGTCCAATGAGCAGTTCTTC.